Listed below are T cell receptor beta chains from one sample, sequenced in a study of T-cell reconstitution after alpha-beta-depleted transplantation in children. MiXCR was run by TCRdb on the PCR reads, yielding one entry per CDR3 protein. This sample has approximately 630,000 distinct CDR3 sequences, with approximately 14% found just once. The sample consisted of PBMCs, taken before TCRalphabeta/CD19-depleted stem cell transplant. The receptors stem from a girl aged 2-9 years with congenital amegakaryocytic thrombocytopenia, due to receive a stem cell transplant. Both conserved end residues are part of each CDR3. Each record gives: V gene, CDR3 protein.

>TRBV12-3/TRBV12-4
CASSMRQGLHGYTF
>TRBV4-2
CASSQDGQGNQPQHF
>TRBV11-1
CASSPRVGTDTQYF
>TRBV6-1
CASRERTSGTLYEQYF
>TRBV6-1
CASNTHGTGNNQPQHF
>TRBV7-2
CASSNLAGGLGGYTF
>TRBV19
CASSHRDRRYYEQYF
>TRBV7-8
CASSLKGVGRSYNEQFF
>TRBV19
CASSIGLAGGPANEQFF
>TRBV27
CASTLKGWGLGEAFF
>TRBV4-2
CASSHPDRAETQYF
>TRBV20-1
CSATRPGLGTQYF
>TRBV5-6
CASSFPSGKYTGELFF
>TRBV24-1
CATSDSYNEQFF
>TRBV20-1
CSASGGGRHEQYF
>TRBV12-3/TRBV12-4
CASSFDPREETQYF
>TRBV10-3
CAISERDLMTDTQYF
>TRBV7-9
CASSLGPSLWQGYTF
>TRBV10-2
CASSADSQETQYF
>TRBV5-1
CASSFLGLAASRGETQYF
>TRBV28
CASNTFVGRAKNIQYF
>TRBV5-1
CASSPRTSGLRGSSYNEQFF
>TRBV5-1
CASSFFTGAQVHNEQFF
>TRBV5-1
CASSLIHIGTEAFF
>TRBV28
CANYPAGEESYDEQFF
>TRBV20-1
CSVSGAATEAFF
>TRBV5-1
CASNLPAYNEQFF
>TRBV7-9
CASSFWDGGAYEQYF
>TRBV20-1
CSATTAGGPSDEQFF
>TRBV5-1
CASSLSPSGSGSYEQYF
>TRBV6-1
CASSRGLAGGDYEQYF
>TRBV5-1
CASSPRDIYLNSNQPQHF
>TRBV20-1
CSAREPRLEGTYEQYF
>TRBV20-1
CSASGRENNEQFF
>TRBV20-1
CSARDNTFGANVLTF
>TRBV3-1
CASSPQGVGYTF
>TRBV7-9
CASSAYKGLMTYNEQFF
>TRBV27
CASSPSWATSTDTQYF
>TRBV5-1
CASSIEFGVTLHF
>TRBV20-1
CSANTFLAGNTDTQYF
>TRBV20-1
CSARKTFTGGSRPWEQYF
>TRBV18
CASSLTARATRTDTQYF
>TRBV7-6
CASSSYRGQVNTEAFF
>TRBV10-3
CAISATRDRDLYEQYF
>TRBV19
CASSMIAGRLAGYNEQFF
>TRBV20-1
CSARDQRGVYPEAFF
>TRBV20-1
CSARDLQDATNEKLFF
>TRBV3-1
CASSRGTSRLETQYF
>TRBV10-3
CAISERGQGGETQYF
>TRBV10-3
CAISGFRDWSSYNEQFF